This T cell receptor beta chain originates from a study of blood T cells in healthy people across ages. V lost 1 base to trimming and J lost 6 bases, with 14 bases between them. The CDR3 consists of 15 residues. From germline, CDR1 is PRHDT and CDR2 FYEKMQ (reference sequence). The authors ran a second PCR of about 7 to 11 cycles using a sample-barcoded 5' primer and a J-beta primer mix. TCRdb used MiXCR to reprocess the 5' RACE reads, holding one entry per CDR3 protein. The sample shows roughly 650,000 distinct CDR3 sequences, about 30% of them seen only once. The sequenced sample was blood. This clonotype originated in a woman of 80 years or more in good health. V gene TRBV13 combines with J gene TRBJ2-3; D is undetermined. The CDR3 loop is CASSLDLVRSDTQYF. The CDR3 DNA is TGTGCCAGCAGCTTAGATCTGGTACGGAGCGATACGCAGTATTTT.